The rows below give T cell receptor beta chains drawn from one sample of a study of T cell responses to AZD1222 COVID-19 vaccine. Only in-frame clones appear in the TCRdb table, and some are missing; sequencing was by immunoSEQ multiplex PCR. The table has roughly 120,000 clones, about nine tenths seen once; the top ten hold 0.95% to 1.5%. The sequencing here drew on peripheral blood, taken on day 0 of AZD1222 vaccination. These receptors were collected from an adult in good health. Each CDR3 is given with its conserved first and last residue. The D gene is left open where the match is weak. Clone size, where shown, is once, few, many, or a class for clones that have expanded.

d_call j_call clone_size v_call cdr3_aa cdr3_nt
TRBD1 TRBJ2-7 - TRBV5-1 CASTLDRGRFNEQYF TGCGCCAGCACCCTGGACAGGGGGCGCTTCAACGAGCAGTACTTC
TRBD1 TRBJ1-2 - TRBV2 CASRPGTGVLYGYTF TGTGCCAGCAGGCCCGGGACAGGGGTGCTCTATGGCTACACCTTC
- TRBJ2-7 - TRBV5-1 CASTGRGRDEQYF TGCGCCAGCACCGGGCGGGGAAGGGACGAGCAGTACTTC
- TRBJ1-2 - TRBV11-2 CASRQDSAHNYGYTF TGTGCCAGCCGACAGGACAGCGCTCATAACTATGGCTACACCTTC
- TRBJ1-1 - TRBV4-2 CASSQEAGSTEAFF TGTGCCAGCAGCCAGGAGGCGGGATCCACTGAAGCTTTCTTT
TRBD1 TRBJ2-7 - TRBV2 CASRTGTGVPYEQYF TGTGCCAGCAGGACCGGGACAGGGGTTCCCTACGAGCAGTACTTC
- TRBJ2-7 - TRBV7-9 CASSDTGLGSWEQYF TGTGCCAGCAGTGATACAGGATTGGGTTCGTGGGAGCAGTACTTC
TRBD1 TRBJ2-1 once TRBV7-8 CASSPERGPYNEQFF TGTGCCAGCAGCCCCGAGAGGGGGCCCTACAATGAGCAGTTCTTC
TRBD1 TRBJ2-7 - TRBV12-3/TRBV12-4 CASGDRGPYEQYF TGTGCCAGCGGCGACAGGGGTCCCTACGAGCAGTACTTC
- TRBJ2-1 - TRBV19 CASSTHAGANEQFF TGTGCCAGTAGTACGCACGCAGGGGCCAATGAGCAGTTCTTC
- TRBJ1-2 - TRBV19 CASSNEGSYGYTF TGTGCCAGTAGTAACGAGGGGTCCTATGGCTACACCTTC
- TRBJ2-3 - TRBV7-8 CASSQGTDTQYF TGTGCCAGCAGCCAGGGAACAGATACGCAGTATTTT
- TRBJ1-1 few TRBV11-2 CASSDIPVWVTEAFF TGTGCCAGCAGCGACATTCCAGTATGGGTAACTGAAGCTTTCTTT
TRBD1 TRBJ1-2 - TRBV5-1 CASSLQGFDGYTF TGCGCCAGCAGCTTACAGGGGTTTGATGGCTACACCTTC
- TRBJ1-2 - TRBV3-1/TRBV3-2 CASSKALREGDGYTF TGTGCCAGCAGCAAGGCCCTAAGGGAGGGTGATGGCTACACCTTC
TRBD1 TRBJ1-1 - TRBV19 CASRDREDTEAFF TGTGCCAGTAGGGACAGGGAGGACACTGAAGCTTTCTTT
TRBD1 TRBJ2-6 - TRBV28 CASGGQVRSGANVLTF TGTGCCAGCGGAGGACAGGTTCGCTCTGGGGCCAACGTCCTGACTTTC
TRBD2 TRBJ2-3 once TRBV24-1 CATSDSRASGGARPDTQYF TGTGCCACCAGTGATTCTAGGGCTAGCGGGGGGGCTCGGCCAGATACGCAGTATTTT
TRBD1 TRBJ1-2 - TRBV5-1 CASSSLRIGQALSNYGYTF TGCGCCAGCAGCTCCCTGAGGATCGGACAGGCCTTATCAAACTATGGCTACACCTTC
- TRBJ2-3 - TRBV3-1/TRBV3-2 CASTVGPAGDTQYF TGTGCCAGCACCGTCGGACCCGCGGGAGATACGCAGTATTTT
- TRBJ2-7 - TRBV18 CASSRGGQATEQYF TGTGCCAGCTCCAGAGGGGGTCAGGCGACCGAGCAGTACTTC
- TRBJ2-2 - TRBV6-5 CASRQGPGTGELFF TGTGCCAGCAGACAGGGCCCAGGCACCGGGGAGCTGTTTTTT
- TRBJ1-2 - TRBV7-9 CASSLEVLGYTF TGTGCCAGCAGCTTAGAGGTGCTTGGCTACACCTTC
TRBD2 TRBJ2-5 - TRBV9 CASSWASGQETQYF TGTGCCAGCAGCTGGGCTAGCGGACAAGAGACCCAGTACTTC
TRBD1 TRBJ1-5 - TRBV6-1 CASSDRNPGQGINSNQPQHF TGTGCCAGCAGTGATAGAAATCCGGGACAGGGGATTAATAGCAATCAGCCCCAGCATTTT
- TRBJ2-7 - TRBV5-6 CASSLGTATAEQYF TGTGCCAGCAGCTTGGGGACTGCAACCGCCGAGCAGTACTTC
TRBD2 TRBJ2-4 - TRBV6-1 CASSEIAGGPAKNIQYF TGTGCCAGCAGTGAAATAGCGGGGGGGCCGGCCAAAAACATTCAGTACTTC
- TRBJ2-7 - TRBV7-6 CASSLNHPGSGQYF TGTGCCAGCAGCTTAAACCACCCAGGGTCGGGTCAGTACTTC
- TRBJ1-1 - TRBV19 CARVHRDTEAFF TGTGCCCGCGTCCACAGGGACACTGAAGCTTTCTTT
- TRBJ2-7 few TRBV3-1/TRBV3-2 CASSQVNEQYF TGTGCCAGCAGCCAAGTAAACGAGCAGTACTTC
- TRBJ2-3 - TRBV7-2 CASSLGRTTDTQYF TGTGCCAGCAGCTTAGGCAGGACCACAGATACGCAGTATTTT
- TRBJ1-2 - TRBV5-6 CASSLDPRSRYTF TGTGCCAGCAGCTTGGATCCCCGGAGCCGCTACACCTTC
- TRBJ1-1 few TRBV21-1 CASSNLLLCQGAKVEAFF TGTGCCAGCAGCAATCTGCTCCTCTGCCAGGGGGCAAAAGTGGAAGCTTTCTTT
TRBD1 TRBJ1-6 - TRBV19 CASSITGVDSPLHF TGTGCCAGTAGTATTACAGGGGTTGATTCACCCCTCCACTTT
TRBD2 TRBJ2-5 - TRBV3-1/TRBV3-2 CASSLRAGGTPGETQYF TGTGCCAGCAGCCTTCGGGCGGGGGGAACCCCAGGGGAGACCCAGTACTTC
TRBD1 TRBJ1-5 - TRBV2 CASRSDRAGQPQHF TGTGCCAGCAGATCCGACAGGGCAGGACAGCCCCAGCATTTT
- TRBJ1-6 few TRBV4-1 CASSQDNRAVNSPLHF TGCGCCAGCAGCCAAGATAATAGGGCAGTTAATTCACCCCTCCACTTT
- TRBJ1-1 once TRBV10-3 CASSEGDTEAFF TGTGCCAGTTCGGAGGGGGACACTGAAGCTTTCTTT
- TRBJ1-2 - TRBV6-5 CASIRQGGRDYTF TGTGCCAGCATCAGGCAGGGAGGAAGGGACTACACCTTC
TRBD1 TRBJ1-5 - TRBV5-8 CASSPPTGDNQPQHF TGTGCCAGCAGCCCGCCGACAGGGGACAATCAGCCCCAGCATTTT
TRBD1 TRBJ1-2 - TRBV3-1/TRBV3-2 CASSQDGLTGVPLYGYTF TGTGCCAGCAGCCAAGACGGACTAACAGGGGTCCCCCTCTATGGCTACACCTTC
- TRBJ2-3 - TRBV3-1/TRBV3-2 CASSPTASSNTDTQYF TGTGCCAGCAGCCCCACCGCCAGCAGCAACACAGATACGCAGTATTTT
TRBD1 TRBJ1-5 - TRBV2 CASSLDRGGQPQHF TGTGCCAGCAGCCTGGACAGGGGAGGGCAGCCCCAGCATTTT
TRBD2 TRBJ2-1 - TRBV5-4 CASSLAGGRYNEQFF TGTGCCAGCAGCTTGGCCGGGGGGAGGTACAATGAGCAGTTCTTC
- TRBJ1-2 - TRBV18 CASSPRSQNRADYGYTF TGTGCCAGCTCACCAAGATCTCAGAACAGGGCGGACTATGGCTACACCTTC
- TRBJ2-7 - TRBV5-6 CASSLYGGVHEQYF TGTGCCAGCAGCTTGTACGGGGGTGTGCACGAGCAGTACTTC
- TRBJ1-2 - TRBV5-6 CASSSRATGETNYGYTF TGTGCCAGCAGCTCAAGAGCCACCGGAGAAACTAACTATGGCTACACCTTC
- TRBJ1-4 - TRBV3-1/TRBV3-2 CASSPRTGLEEKLFF TGTGCCAGCAGCCCTCGGACGGGATTAGAGGAAAAACTGTTTTTT
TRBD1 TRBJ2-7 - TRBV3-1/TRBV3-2 CASSQGRGRIYF TGTGCCAGCAGCCAAGGTAGGGGGCGCATTTACTTC
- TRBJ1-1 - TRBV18 CASSHRQQGNTEAFF TGTGCCAGCTCTCATAGACAGCAGGGGAACACTGAAGCTTTCTTT
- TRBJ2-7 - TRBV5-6 CASSPNLPGTEQYF TGTGCCAGCAGCCCCAACCTCCCGGGGACCGAGCAGTACTTC
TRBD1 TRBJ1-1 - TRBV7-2 CASSLALGQMNTEAFF TGTGCCAGCAGCTTAGCGTTGGGACAGATGAACACTGAAGCTTTCTTT
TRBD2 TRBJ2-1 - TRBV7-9 CASIGERGLYNEQFF TGTGCCAGCATCGGAGAGCGGGGGCTCTACAATGAGCAGTTCTTC
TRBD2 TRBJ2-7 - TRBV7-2 CASNPLAGAQYF TGTGCCAGCAACCCACTAGCGGGGGCGCAGTACTTC